A single sample gave rise to the 22 T cell receptor beta chains below, sequenced in a study of blood T cells in healthy people across ages. Together with a sample-barcoded 5' primer, a J-beta primer mix was included in a second PCR lasting about 6 to 11 cycles. MiXCR was run by TCRdb on the 5' RACE reads, yielding one entry per CDR3 protein. The sample yields roughly 730,000 distinct CDR3 sequences, 56% seen once. Specimen: blood. Receptors originate from a man aged 35-49 years in good health.

The V and J genes are TRBV6-2 or TRBV6-3 and TRBJ1-5; no firm D call. CDR3 length equals 15 residues. Germline loops: CDR1 MNHEY, CDR2 SVGEGT. V was shortened by 0 bases and J by 6 bases, with 12 bases between the two germline ends. CDR3 nucleotide sequence: TGTGCCAGCAGTTACTCGATCGGGTCTAGTCAGCCCCAGCATTTT. Translated, it gives CASSYSIGSSQPQHF.

This clonotype was seen more than once but under ten times. This chain connects TRBV7-2 to TRBJ2-1; a weak D match, TRBD1 (5 bases). Trimming shortened V by 2 bases and J by 8 bases, and 16 bases separated the two germline ends. This CDR3 contains 15 residues. Germline values: CDR1 SGHTA, CDR2 FQGNSA. This CDR3 reads CASSLQGLSSDEQFF. CDR3 bases: TGTGCCAGCAGCTTACAGGGTCTCTCGTCTGATGAGCAGTTCTTC.

This clonotype turned up a few times. This sequence joins TRBV20-1 and TRBJ2-3; D may be TRBD1 or TRBD2 (5 bases each). CDR1 and CDR2 from the germline V gene are DFQATT and SNEGSKA (reference sequence). There are 13 residues in the CDR3. V lost 4 bases and J lost 2, with 10 bases in between. CDR3 DNA: TGCAGTGCTACGGGACCCCACACAGATACGCAGTATTTT. The encoded protein is CSATGPHTDTQYF.

The count of this clonotype is one. This rearrangement joins TRBV29-1 to TRBJ2-5; 9 nucleotides line up with TRBD1. The CDR3 runs 13 residues. Germline trimming cut 4 bases from V and 7 bases from J; bases unmatched to any gene: 7. Germline CDR1 and CDR2: SQVTM and ANQGSEA. The CDR3 reads CSVVMTGGGTQYF. The CDR3 region has the DNA TGCAGCGTTGTCATGACAGGGGGTGGGACCCAGTACTTC.

The chain couples TRBV20-1 to TRBJ2-7; D not resolved. The CDR3 is 13 residues long. CDR1 DFQATT and CDR2 SNEGSKA come from the germline V gene (reference sequence). V lost 2 bases and J lost 4, with 12 bases in between. The CDR3 sequence is CSARNTHQYEQYF. The CDR3 nucleotides are TGCAGTGCTAGAAATACACATCAATACGAGCAGTACTTC.

The chain has TRBV18 and TRBJ2-3; D call uncertain. Germline V gene sequence: CDR1 KGHSH, CDR2 LQKENI. The CDR3 has 12 residues. Deletions cut 0 bases from V and 4 bases from J, with 2 bases between. The CDR3 protein is CASSPPADTQYF. The CDR3 coding sequence is TGTGCCAGCTCACCACCGGCAGATACGCAGTATTTT.

This clonotype occurred a few times. The rearrangement links TRBV28 to TRBJ1-4; the D gene is possibly TRBD1 (6 bases). Germline V gene data show CDR1 as MDHEN and CDR2 as SYDVKM. There are 16 residues in the CDR3. Between the trimmed V and J ends, which lost 4 bases and 2 bases, there was a span of 14 bases. CDR3 region: CASSSPRGPTNEKLFF. The CDR3 DNA sequence: TGTGCCAGCAGTTCCCCCCGGGGGCCGACTAATGAAAAACTGTTTTTT.

V gene TRBV6-6 combines with J gene TRBJ2-7; 9 nucleotides agree with TRBD1. The CDR3 loop spans 14 amino acids. CDR1 is MNHNY, CDR2 SVGAGI, per germline (reference sequence). The J segment lost 3 bases and the V segment lost 3 bases, leaving 3 bases of the junction unmatched. CDR3 in amino acids: CASSYMGQGYEQYF. CDR3 DNA: TGTGCCAGCAGTTATATGGGACAGGGCTACGAGCAGTACTTC.

This clonotype was recorded only once. A junction boundary mismatches the germline segment, possibly from a read error. For the CDR3, the DNA is TGTGCCAGCAGCGGAAATAGCAATCGGCCCCAGCATTTT. This encodes CASSGNSNRPQHF. The V call is TRBV13, the J call TRBJ1-5; no definite D call. The CDR3 has 13 residues. Germline lookup yields CDR1 PRHDT and CDR2 FYEKMQ (reference sequence).

V gene TRBV7-9 combines with J gene TRBJ2-2; 7 nucleotides line up with TRBD2. Germline V gene data show CDR1 as SEHNR and CDR2 as FQNEAQ (reference sequence). The V gene end was trimmed by 9 bases and the J gene end by 3 bases; junction bases not matched to a gene: 19. This CDR3 contains 18 residues. The chain's CDR3 is CASLGSLYGRADTGELFF. CDR3 coding DNA: TGTGCCAGTCTGGGTTCCCTTTATGGGAGGGCCGACACCGGGGAGCTGTTTTTT.

The chain is built from TRBV6-6 and TRBJ2-1, with TRBD2 identical over 12 bases. The better agreement between TRBJ2-7 and the DNA end casts doubt on the J call. The CDR3 contains 16 residues. The germline CDR1 and CDR2 sequences are MNHNY and SVGAGI (reference sequence). CDR3 amino acids: CASSYTLAGGDNEQYF. CDR3 nucleotide sequence: TGTGCCAGCAGTTACACACTAGCGGGGGGTGACAATGAGCAGTACTTC.

This clonotype was counted a few times. The rearrangement links TRBV27 to TRBJ2-1, with D possibly being TRBD1 or TRBD2 (6 bases each). CDR3 length equals 15 residues. Germline CDR1 MNHEY, CDR2 SMNVEV (reference sequence). Trimming pared 5 bases from V and 5 bases from J, leaving 16 bases between. CDR3 DNA: TGTGCCAGCAGTGTACAGGGAGGTAGGAACAATGAGCAGTTCTTC. This sequence encodes CASSVQGGRNNEQFF.

The J gene is TRBJ1-1, the V gene TRBV7-8; tentatively, D is TRBD1 (6 bases). This CDR3 region has 15 residues. Germline assignment: CDR1 SGHVS and CDR2 FQNEAQ. Trimming cost V 0 bases and J 3 bases, with 11 bases left between them. Here the CDR3 DNA reads TGTGCCAGCAGCTTAGCGCCAGGGGAGGACACTGAAGCTTTCTTT. It is translated as CASSLAPGEDTEAFF.

The genes are TRBV20-1 and TRBJ2-7; D is uncertain. The CDR3 is 13 amino acids. V dropped 2 bases and J dropped 0 bases, with 8 bases sitting between them. The germline gives CDR1 DFQATT, CDR2 SNEGSKA (reference sequence). The CDR3 nucleotides are TGCAGTGCTAGATCACTCGACTCCTACGAGCAGTACTTC. Translated: CSARSLDSYEQYF.

In its sample, this clonotype was seen a few times. This chain links TRBV7-9 with TRBJ2-6; 9 bases are a match to TRBD1. Germline CDR1 and CDR2: SEHNR and FQNEAQ (reference sequence). The J segment lost 4 bases and the V segment lost 1 base, leaving 8 bases of the junction unmatched. The CDR3 has 18 residues. In nucleotides, the CDR3 is TGTGCCAGCAGCTTAGGGTACAGGGGGCGATCGGGGGCCAACGTCCTGACTTTC. Its translation is CASSLGYRGRSGANVLTF.

The CDR3 is CASSALGGRSTDTQYF. CDR3 nucleotide sequence: TGTGCCAGCAGTGCATTAGGGGGGAGGAGCACAGATACGCAGTATTTT. V is TRBV27 and J is TRBJ2-3; D may be TRBD1 or TRBD2 (6 bases each). Germline assignment: CDR1 MNHEY and CDR2 SMNVEV (reference sequence). Trimming removed 5 bases at V and 0 bases at J, with 15 bases between. This CDR3 is built from 16 residues.

Of note for this clonotype: Germline and junction disagree at one end, which may indicate a read error. V is TRBV29-1 and J is TRBJ2-7; TRBD1 agrees at 7 bases. The DNA end favors TRBJ2-4, so the J call may be wrong. This CDR3 contains 17 residues. Germline V gene lookup returns CDR1 SQVTM and CDR2 ANQGSEA. The CDR3 reads CGVEDQSGNPRGLIQYF. The CDR3, as DNA: TGCGGCGTTGAAGATCAATCGGGCAACCCGAGGGGGCTCATTCAGTACTTC.

The chain carries TRBV20-1 and TRBJ1-1, with 7 bases fitting TRBD1. CDR3 size: 14 residues. The V gene end was trimmed by 0 bases and the J gene end by 10 bases; junction bases not matched to a gene: 11. Germline values: CDR1 DFQATT, CDR2 SNEGSKA (reference sequence). CDR3 region: CSARDRDSVKAAFF. CDR3 nucleotide sequence: TGCAGTGCTAGAGATCGGGACAGCGTGAAGGCAGCTTTCTTT.

The chain combines TRBV28 with TRBJ1-4; the D is unclear. The CDR3 spans 15 residues. V lost 4 bases and J lost 3, with 12 bases in between. Germline CDR1 reads MDHEN; CDR2 reads SYDVKM. The CDR3 sequence is CASSSFGDSNEKLFF. CDR3 sequence (DNA): TGTGCCAGCAGTTCGTTTGGGGATTCTAATGAAAAACTGTTTTTT. The complete variable domain, with remaining parts taken from reference TRBV28 and TRBJ1-4, reads DVKVTQSSRYLVKRTGEKVFLECVQDMDHENMFWYRQDPGLGLRLIYFSYDVKMKEKGDIPEGYSVSREKKERFSLILESASTNQTSMYLCASSSFGDSNEKLFFGSGTQLSVL.

This chain links TRBV4-2 with TRBJ2-3; D is uncertain. Trimming left V 1 base short and J 4 bases short, with 9 bases between. This CDR3 comprises 14 residues. Germline V gene sequence: CDR1 LGHNA, CDR2 YNFKEQ. CDR3 nucleotide sequence: TGTGCCAGCAGCCAAGTCCGAGACCCAGATACGCAGTATTTT. Protein: CASSQVRDPDTQYF.

The V gene is TRBV28, the J gene TRBJ2-1, with 8 nucleotides matching TRBD1. V shed 3 bases, J shed 7 bases, and the junction held 8 bases outside the gene matches. Germline V gives CDR1 MDHEN, CDR2 SYDVKM. The CDR3 is 15 amino acids. The CDR3 sequence is CASSFVGQGANEQFF. CDR3 sequence (DNA): TGTGCCAGCAGTTTTGTAGGGCAGGGGGCAAATGAGCAGTTCTTC. Full variable domain (rest looked up from reference TRBV28 and TRBJ2-1): DVKVTQSSRYLVKRTGEKVFLECVQDMDHENMFWYRQDPGLGLRLIYFSYDVKMKEKGDIPEGYSVSREKKERFSLILESASTNQTSMYLCASSFVGQGANEQFFGPGTRLTVL.

The rearrangement joins TRBV27 to TRBJ2-4, with D perhaps matching TRBD1 (6 bases). The CDR3 covers 16 residues. CDR1 and CDR2 (germline): MNHEY, SMNVEV (reference sequence). V was clipped by 4 bases and J by 2 bases, with 15 bases between them. The CDR3 region has the DNA TGTGCCAGCAGTTCCTGGGGGCGTTCCACCAAAAACATTCAGTACTTC. This sequence encodes CASSSWGRSTKNIQYF.